This TCR beta chain was sequenced during a study of T cells in Graves' hyperthyroidism and ophthalmopathy. Across the whole study: The blood sample was taken at first diagnosis, before treatment began.

The sample holds many counts of this clonotype. The CDR3 is 14 residues long. Trimming took off 5 bases at V and 7 bases at J, with 12 bases between the two ends. The TCR beta CDR3 regions underwent amplification using RNA transcripts as the source. The TCR CDR3 was amplified in a first-round RT-PCR using the HTBI primer set. TCRdb re-called the multiplex PCR reads with MiXCR, one entry per CDR3 protein. The data show about 720,000 distinct CDR3 sequences, 15% to 20% seen once. Thyroid ultrasound and orbital computed tomography, with clinical symptoms and serum thyroxine and TRAb, informed diagnoses. The V and J genes are TRBV12-3 or TRBV12-4 and TRBJ1-6; possibly TRBD1 for D (5 bases). This TCR was sampled from a woman aged 50 to 60 with Graves' hyperthyroidism that later progressed to Graves' ophthalmopathy. The sample was blood. The CDR3 protein is CASSLQAANSPLHF. The DNA for the CDR3 is TGTGCCAGCAGTCTACAGGCGGCGAATTCACCCCTCCACTTT.